The 25 T cell receptor beta chains below come from one sample, sequenced in a study of graft-versus-host responses after intestinal transplantation (TCRdb year 2021). Libraries came from the immunoSEQ multiplex PCR assay. Drawn from immuneACCESS, this table holds only the in-frame rearrangements with V and J called that TCRdb kept. Clones are partly lost; checked studies trace under half to an unresolved V gene and leave the rest unexplained. The sample table shows over 65,000 clones, and around 93% are seen once. The ten largest clones take up roughly 0.64% of the sample. Source: PBMCs, taken 98 days after intestinal transplantation. All receptors derive from a human patient who received an intestinal transplant, so some T cells may come from the graft donor.

This clone was recorded once. The chain links TRBV4-2 to TRBJ1-1, with a possible D match to TRBD1 (5 bases). Germline CDR1 is LGHNA and CDR2 is YNFKEQ. The CDR3 spans 12 residues. V dropped 4 bases and J dropped 4 bases, with 7 bases sitting between them. Here the CDR3 DNA reads TGTGCCAGCAGCCTAGGGGCCACTGAAGCTTTCTTT. It specifies CASSLGATEAFF.

The V call is TRBV15, the J call TRBJ1-4; the D is unclear. The CDR3 has 16 amino acids. Germline CDR1 and CDR2: LNHNV and YYDKDF (reference sequence). Between the trimmed V and J ends, which lost 0 bases and 3 bases, there was a span of 11 bases. The chain's CDR3 is CATSRDGVSPNEKLFF. The DNA of the CDR3 is TGTGCCACCAGCAGAGATGGGGTTTCACCTAATGAAAAACTGTTTTTT.

V is TRBV9 and J is TRBJ2-3; the match to TRBD1 covers 9 bases. CDR3 length: 15 amino acids. Losses at the gene ends were 4 bases for V and 0 bases for J; bases not matched to a gene: 3. Germline values: CDR1 SGDLS, CDR2 YYNGEE. As DNA, the CDR3 is TGTGCCAGCAGCCCCGGGACAGGGAGCACAGATACGCAGTATTTT. Translated: CASSPGTGSTDTQYF.

The chain couples TRBV28 to TRBJ2-7, with 7 nucleotides matching TRBD1. Germline lookup yields CDR1 MDHEN and CDR2 SYDVKM. J lost 2 bases, V lost 7 bases, and 11 bases had no gene match. The length of the CDR3 is 15 residues. In DNA form, the CDR3 reads TGTGCCAGCACCGGGGCCCTAGACAGGGCCTACGAGCAGTACTTC. Residues: CASTGALDRAYEQYF. Complete variable domain (other parts from reference TRBV28 and TRBJ2-7): DVKVTQSSRYLVKRTGEKVFLECVQDMDHENMFWYRQDPGLGLRLIYFSYDVKMKEKGDIPEGYSVSREKKERFSLILESASTNQTSMYLCASTGALDRAYEQYFGPGTRLTVT.

V usage is TRBV5-4 and J usage is TRBJ2-3; 8 bases are a match to TRBD2. The CDR3 has 16 residues. The J segment lost 2 bases and the V segment lost 5 bases, leaving 10 bases of the junction unmatched. Germline V gene data show CDR1 as SGHNT and CDR2 as YYREEE (reference sequence). The CDR3 loop is CASRRSGRQNTDTQYF. The CDR3 DNA sequence: TGTGCCAGCAGAAGAAGCGGGAGACAAAACACAGATACGCAGTATTTT.

This clone was seen once. This chain joins TRBV7-2 and TRBJ2-4; D gene ambiguous. CDR3 size: 14 residues. The V end lost 2 bases, the J end lost 2 bases, and 7 bases lay between the germline ends. Germline values: CDR1 SGHTA, CDR2 FQGNSA. The DNA of the CDR3 is TGTGCCAGCAGCTTAAGGCTTTCCAAAAACATTCAGTACTTC. As protein: CASSLRLSKNIQYF.

The V gene is TRBV18, the J gene TRBJ1-3, with D hard to call. The V gene lost 2 bases and the J gene lost 0 bases, with 8 bases spanning the gap. Germline V gene sequence: CDR1 KGHSH, CDR2 LQKENI. The CDR3 totals 15 residues. CDR3 in amino acids: CASSPSRSSGNTIYF. The CDR3 nucleotides are TGTGCCAGCTCACCAAGTCGGAGCTCTGGAAACACCATATATTTT.

This clone is a singleton in its sample. The chain has TRBV2 and TRBJ2-7; D call uncertain. V lost 8 bases and J lost 4, with 9 bases in between. The CDR3 contains 11 residues. Germline lookup yields CDR1 SNHLY and CDR2 FYNNEI. The CDR3 bases are TGTGCCAGCCGACGCGCTTACGAGCAGTACTTC. This encodes CASRRAYEQYF. The full variable domain, completed using reference TRBV2 and TRBJ2-7, is EPEVTQTPSHQVTQMGQEVILRCVPISNHLYFYWYRQILGQKVEFLVSFYNNEISEKSEIFDDQFSVERPDGSNFTLKIRSTKLEDSAMYFCASRRAYEQYFGPGTRLTVT.

The V and J genes are TRBV5-6 and TRBJ2-1; D unresolved. The V gene lost 6 bases and the J gene lost 1 base, with 11 bases spanning the gap. Germline V gene sequence: CDR1 SGHDT, CDR2 YYEEEE. There are 14 residues in the CDR3. CDR3 DNA sequence: TGTGCCAGCAACTCGCTCGGGTCCTACAATGAGCAGTTCTTC. It translates to CASNSLGSYNEQFF.

The chain carries TRBV2 and TRBJ1-4; the D gene is possibly TRBD1 (5 bases). Germline CDR1 SNHLY, CDR2 FYNNEI. Trimming took off 6 bases at V and 5 bases at J, with 13 bases between the two ends. The CDR3 runs 14 residues. CDR3 residues: CASSPGTLNEKLFF. The CDR3 coding sequence is TGTGCCAGCAGCCCCGGGACGTTGAATGAAAAACTGTTTTTT.

V usage is TRBV6-6 and J usage is TRBJ1-4; no clear D gene. The germline CDR1 and CDR2 sequences are MNHNY and SVGAGI (reference sequence). Trimming left V 8 bases short and J 0 bases short, with 7 bases between. There are 13 residues in the CDR3. CDR3 region: CASRLATNEKLFF. The CDR3 nucleotides are TGTGCCAGCCGGCTTGCAACTAATGAAAAACTGTTTTTT.

Here the CDR3 DNA reads TGTGCCAGCAGTTTAAGCGGGGGGGAGACCCAGTACTTC. Its protein product is CASSLSGGETQYF. The rearrangement uses TRBV28 and TRBJ2-5; TRBD2 matches at 9 bases. CDR3 length equals 13 residues. V was clipped by 2 bases and J by 5 bases; unmatched bases: 0. Germline CDR1 reads MDHEN; CDR2 reads SYDVKM. The whole variable domain, filled in from reference TRBV28 and TRBJ2-5, reads DVKVTQSSRYLVKRTGEKVFLECVQDMDHENMFWYRQDPGLGLRLIYFSYDVKMKEKGDIPEGYSVSREKKERFSLILESASTNQTSMYLCASSLSGGETQYFGPGTRLLVL.

V usage is TRBV4-1 and J usage is TRBJ2-1, with unresolved D. Germline CDR1 MGHRA, CDR2 YSYEKL. CDR3 length: 16 residues. Trimming cost V 0 bases and J 1 base, with 10 bases left between them. The CDR3 DNA reads as TGCGCCAGCAGCCAAGACGGCTCCCGATCCTACAATGAGCAGTTCTTC. Translation: CASSQDGSRSYNEQFF.

In this sample, this clone turned up once. V is TRBV19 and J is TRBJ1-6; D gene uncertain. Trimming left V 3 bases short and J 7 bases short, with 10 bases between. Germline CDR1 LNHDA, CDR2 SQIVND (reference sequence). The length of the CDR3 is 14 residues. The CDR3 loop is CASSMEGSNSPLHF. As DNA, the CDR3 is TGTGCCAGTAGTATGGAGGGTTCCAATTCACCCCTCCACTTT. The full variable domain, rest sourced from reference TRBV19 and TRBJ1-6, is DGGITQSPKYLFRKEGQNVTLSCEQNLNHDAMYWYRQDPGQGLRLIYYSQIVNDFQKGDIAEGYSVSREKKESFPLTVTSAQKNPTAFYLCASSMEGSNSPLHFGNGTRLTVT.

This chain connects TRBV5-6 to TRBJ2-7; 8 bases are shared with TRBD1. Germline CDR1 reads SGHDT; CDR2 reads YYEEEE. J was trimmed by 2 bases and V by 2 bases; bases with no gene match: 9. The CDR3 length is 16 residues. CDR3 in amino acids: CASSFDGTGQPYEQYF. The CDR3 DNA reads as TGTGCCAGCAGCTTCGACGGGACAGGCCAACCCTACGAGCAGTACTTC.

The V call is TRBV6-6, the J call TRBJ1-5; 7 bases line up with TRBD1. Germline V gene data show CDR1 as MNHNY and CDR2 as SVGAGI (reference sequence). This CDR3 spans 14 amino acids. Trimming removed 7 bases from V and 6 bases from J; junction bases left unmatched: 9. The CDR3 nucleotides read TGTGCCAGCAACCGAAGACAGGGCGGTCAGCCCCAGCATTTT. Encoded protein: CASNRRQGGQPQHF.

The chain has TRBV6-4 and TRBJ2-1, with D possibly TRBD1 on 6 matching bases. The germline gives CDR1 MRHNA, CDR2 SNTAGT. V was cut by 2 bases and J by 5 bases, with 7 bases left in between. This CDR3 is built from 13 residues. CDR3 sequence (DNA): TGTGCCAGCAGTGACCGGGACAACAATGAGCAGTTCTTC. Amino acids: CASSDRDNNEQFF.

The genes are TRBV28 and TRBJ2-7, with D possibly matching TRBD2 (6 bases). Germline lookup yields CDR1 MDHEN and CDR2 SYDVKM. This CDR3 region has 13 residues. With 6 bases removed from V and 3 bases from J, the gap between germline ends came to 12 bases. The CDR3 spells CASRPRGSYEQYF. CDR3 in DNA: TGTGCCAGCAGACCACGGGGGAGCTACGAGCAGTACTTC.

J is TRBJ2-5 and V is TRBV5-1; D unresolved. Germline CDR1 is SGHRS and CDR2 is YFSETQ. The CDR3 length is 15 residues. Trimming stripped 5 bases from V and 5 bases from J, with 19 bases between. The CDR3 here is CASSQIGPLGETQYF. CDR3 DNA: TGCGCCAGCAGTCAAATTGGGCCCTTGGGGGAGACCCAGTACTTC. The full variable domain, its missing parts supplied by reference TRBV5-1 and TRBJ2-5, is KAGVTQTPRYLIKTRGQQVTLSCSPISGHRSVSWYQQTPGQGLQFLFEYFSETQRNKGNFPGRFSGRQFSNSRSEMNVSTLELGDSALYLCASSQIGPLGETQYFGPGTRLLVL.

J is TRBJ2-1 and V is TRBV18; 9 bases align to TRBD2. This CDR3 has 15 amino acids. V lost 4 bases to trimming and J lost 7 bases; unmatched junction nucleotides: 8. Germline loops: CDR1 KGHSH, CDR2 LQKENI. The CDR3 DNA is TGTGCCAGCTCACTTATAGCGGGAGAGGCTAATGAGCAGTTCTTC. It specifies CASSLIAGEANEQFF.

V and J are TRBV9 and TRBJ1-2, with D possibly being TRBD1 (6 bases). CDR1 and CDR2 from the germline V gene are SGDLS and YYNGEE. This CDR3 has 15 residues. V lost 3 bases and J 4 bases, leaving 16 bases between the germline ends. The CDR3 sequence is CASSDRRGTLYGYTF. The CDR3 DNA reads as TGTGCCAGCAGCGACCGGAGAGGGACACTCTATGGCTACACCTTC.

Remarks on this clone: One end of the junction does not line up with germline, which may come from a read error. This chain connects TRBV6-4 to TRBJ2-7; D is ambiguous. This CDR3 spans 8 amino acids. CDR1 is MRHNA, CDR2 SNTAGT, per germline. The DNA for the CDR3 is TGTGCCAGCAGTGAGGCCAGCTTC. Its protein is CASSEASF.

In its sample, this clone was seen a few times. V gene TRBV6-1 combines with J gene TRBJ2-2; D remains ambiguous. V lost 8 bases to trimming and J lost 0 bases, with 7 bases between them. The CDR3 contains 13 residues. Germline V CDR1 and CDR2: MNHNS, SASEGT. The CDR3 bases are TGTGCCAGCGATCTCGCGAACACCGGGGAGCTGTTTTTT. Residues: CASDLANTGELFF.

This clone was seen ten or more times. The V gene is TRBV5-1, the J gene TRBJ2-3; D may be TRBD2 (7 bases). The CDR3 is 18 amino acids. The germline CDR1 and CDR2 sequences are SGHRS and YFSETQ. V lost 0 bases, J lost 1 base, and 18 bases lay in between. CDR3 amino acids: CASSLEGGATPGTDTQYF. The CDR3 DNA is TGCGCCAGCAGCTTGGAGGGGGGGGCCACTCCAGGCACAGATACGCAGTATTTT. Variable domain in full (rest from reference TRBV5-1 and TRBJ2-3): KAGVTQTPRYLIKTRGQQVTLSCSPISGHRSVSWYQQTPGQGLQFLFEYFSETQRNKGNFPGRFSGRQFSNSRSEMNVSTLELGDSALYLCASSLEGGATPGTDTQYFGPGTRLTVL.

The V and J genes are TRBV5-1 and TRBJ1-1; 10 bases line up with TRBD1. The junction had 12 bases not matched to a gene; V was cut back by 4 bases and J by 0 bases. This CDR3 has 18 residues. Germline CDR1 reads SGHRS; CDR2 reads YFSETQ. The CDR3 here is CASSRISLGQGMNTEAFF. CDR3 DNA: TGCGCCAGCAGCCGCATCTCTTTGGGACAGGGGATGAACACTGAAGCTTTCTTT.